This entry features one TCR beta chain sequence. Its matching antigen is unknown. TCRdb keeps only in-frame clones here, not all; method: immunoSEQ multiplex PCR. Of under 100,000 clones in the sample, about 85% were seen once. Single viable CD3+CD4+CD8-CD45RO+ cells were sorted as the memory CD4+ T cells. The data are from a study of memory CD4+ T cells and cytomegalovirus serostatus. Whole-study results and caveats: The CMV-associated TCR signature appears largely within the CD4+ memory repertoire.

CDR1 is SGDLS and CDR2 is YYNGEE in the germline V gene. V lost 4 bases, J lost 5 bases, and 6 bases stayed unmatched. The CDR3 is 15 amino acids. This sequence joins TRBV9 and TRBJ2-5; 12 nucleotides match TRBD2. Sequencing input: memory CD4+ T cells from blood. The TCR was taken from an adult in good health and CMV-seronegative. CDR3 sequence: CASSPRLAGVETQYF. DNA for the CDR3: TGTGCCAGCAGCCCACGACTAGCGGGGGTGGAGACCCAGTACTTC.